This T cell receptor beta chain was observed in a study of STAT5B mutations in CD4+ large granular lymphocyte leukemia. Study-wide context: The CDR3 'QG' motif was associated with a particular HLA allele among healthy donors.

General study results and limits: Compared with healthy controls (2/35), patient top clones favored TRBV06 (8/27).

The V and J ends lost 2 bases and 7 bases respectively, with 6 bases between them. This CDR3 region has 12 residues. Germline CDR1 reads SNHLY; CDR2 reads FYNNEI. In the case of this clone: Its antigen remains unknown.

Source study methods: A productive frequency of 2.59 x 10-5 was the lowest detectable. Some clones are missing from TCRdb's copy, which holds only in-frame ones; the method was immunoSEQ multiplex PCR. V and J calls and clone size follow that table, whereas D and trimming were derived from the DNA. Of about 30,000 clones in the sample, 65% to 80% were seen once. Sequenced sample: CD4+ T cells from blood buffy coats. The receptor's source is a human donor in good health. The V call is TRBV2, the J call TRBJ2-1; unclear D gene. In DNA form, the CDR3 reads TGTGCCAGCAGTGAATGGGGTAATGAGCAGTTCTTC. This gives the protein CASSEWGNEQFF.